Listed below are T cell receptor beta chains from one sample, sequenced in a study of cytomegalovirus exposure and HLA in healthy donors. Assay: immunoSEQ multiplex PCR; the TCRdb copy retains only in-frame clones and omits some. The sample holds about 180,000 clones, 70% to 90% seen once. Sequencing was carried out using PBMCs. These TCRs come from a girl aged 10-17 years in good health and CMV-seropositive. Each CDR3 is given with its conserved first and last residue. A D gene is named only where the DNA matches it firmly. Size tells how often a clone was seen (once, few, many) or the class of an expanded clone, and some rows leave it out.

>.|TRBV4-1|TRBD1|TRBJ2-7
TGCGCCAGCAGCCAAGAACAGGGGGCCGAGCAGTACTTC
CASSQEQGAEQYF
>once|TRBV6-1|.|TRBJ2-3
TGTGCCAGCAGACTATCCACAGATACGCAGTATTTT
CASRLSTDTQYF
>.|TRBV4-1|.|TRBJ2-1
TGCGCCAGCAGCCGGGCCCAACAGAGCTCCTACAATGAGCAGTTCTTC
CASSRAQQSSYNEQFF
>.|TRBV7-8|.|TRBJ1-1
TGTGCCAGCAGCTCCCGGTGGGCCGAGCCATCCCCGGTTGAAGCTTTCTTT
CASSSRWAEPSPVEAFF
>.|TRBV6-5|.|TRBJ1-1
TGTGCCAGCAGTTATGGGCTCCGATCCCGAGCTTTCTTT
CASSYGLRSRAFF
>.|TRBV19|TRBD1|TRBJ2-1
TGTGCCAGTAGTTCCCGACAGGGAGAGACCTACAATGAGCAGTTCTTC
CASSSRQGETYNEQFF
>.|TRBV6-6|.|TRBJ2-7
TGTGCCAGCAGTTACTACCGGGAGTTGTCCTACGAGCAGTACTTC
CASSYYRELSYEQYF
>.|TRBV7-4|.|TRBJ1-4
TGTGCCAGCAGCCTCCAGGGGACTAATGAAAAACTGTTTTTT
CASSLQGTNEKLFF
>.|TRBV2|.|TRBJ1-6
TGTGCCAGCAGTGAAGCGAGTGTGTCCCACTTT
CASSEASVSHF
>.|TRBV6-5|.|TRBJ1-2
TGTGCCAGCAGTCGACGGAGGGAGGGCTACACCTTC
CASSRRREGYTF
>few|TRBV5-6|TRBD1|TRBJ1-4
TGTGCCAGCAGCTTGGACGGGACAGCGGATGAAAAACTGTTTTTT
CASSLDGTADEKLFF
>.|TRBV12-5|.|TRBJ1-3
TGTGCTAGTGGCCCCCATCGAGAGATATATTTT
CASGPHREIYF
>.|TRBV13|TRBD1|TRBJ2-1
TGTGCCAGCAGCCAGGGACAGAGGGGAAACAATGAGCAGTTCTTC
CASSQGQRGNNEQFF
>.|TRBV18|.|TRBJ1-2
TGTGCCAGCTCACTTGGGCAGGTGCCTGGCTACACCTTC
CASSLGQVPGYTF
>.|TRBV7-9|.|TRBJ2-2
TGTGCCAGCAGCCAACAGGGACCCAACACCGGGGAGCTGTTTTTT
CASSQQGPNTGELFF
>.|TRBV6-5|TRBD1|TRBJ1-1
TGTGCCAGCAGCCTACCGGGACAGGGGGCCACTGAAGCTTTCTTT
CASSLPGQGATEAFF
>.|TRBV9|TRBD2|TRBJ2-2
TGTGCCAGCAGCCCCCGCGCGGGCGGGGGGTCCTTCCCCACCGGGGAGCTGTTTTTT
CASSPRAGGGSFPTGELFF
>few|TRBV5-1|.|TRBJ1-3
TGCGCCAGCAAAAGGGAGGTAGGGTCACCCTCTGGAAACACCATATATTTT
CASKREVGSPSGNTIYF
>.|TRBV11-1|.|TRBJ1-2
TGTGCCAGCAGCTTAGCCCAGGGCGTTAACTATGGCTACACCTTC
CASSLAQGVNYGYTF
>.|TRBV12-5|TRBD1|TRBJ1-3
TGTGCTAGTGGTTTGACTCCGACAGGGGCAAATTCTGGAAACACCATATATTTT
CASGLTPTGANSGNTIYF
>.|TRBV19|.|TRBJ1-2
TGTGCCAGTAGGGTGAGGGCGGCTGGCTACACCTTC
CASRVRAAGYTF
>.|TRBV5-1|TRBD2|TRBJ2-7
TGCGCCAGCAGCCTTAGGACTAGCGGGGGCTCCGCAGCCTACGAGCAGTACTTC
CASSLRTSGGSAAYEQYF
>.|TRBV30|.|TRBJ1-1
TGTGCCTGGAGTGCAACAGGGTTTTCGACTGAAGCTTTCTTT
CAWSATGFSTEAFF
>.|TRBV19|TRBD1|TRBJ1-4
TGTGCCAGTAGTTCGACAGGGGGCGTACCTAATGAAAAACTGTTTTTT
CASSSTGGVPNEKLFF
>.|TRBV4-1|TRBD1|TRBJ1-4
TGCGCCAGCAGCCAAGGAGTGAAGGGGGCGCTGAATGAAAAACTGTTTTTT
CASSQGVKGALNEKLFF
>few|TRBV5-1|.|TRBJ2-1
TGCGCCAGCAGCTCCCGTGGTAGCATGGATGAGCAGTTCTTC
CASSSRGSMDEQFF
>.|TRBV13|TRBD2|TRBJ2-2
TGTGCCAGCTCGACGGGGGCTAGCGGGGGCCTATACACCGGGGAGCTGTTTTTT
CASSTGASGGLYTGELFF
>.|TRBV10-1|.|TRBJ2-2
TGCGCCAGCACTAAGACCCCGGGGGCCGGGGAGCTGTTTTTT
CASTKTPGAGELFF
>.|TRBV27|.|TRBJ1-2
TGTGCCAGCAGTGCCATCGGGACAAGAGCTAACTATGGCTACACCTTC
CASSAIGTRANYGYTF
>.|TRBV6-5|.|TRBJ1-2
TGTGCCAGCACCTCCCGGGGGGACGGCTATGGCTACACCTTC
CASTSRGDGYGYTF
>once|TRBV29-1|.|TRBJ1-1
TGCAGCGTGAGCCGGGACTTGAACACTGAAGCTTTCTTT
CSVSRDLNTEAFF